This TCR beta chain was sequenced in a study of shared clonotypes between healthy human individuals. Sequencing was performed with immunoSEQ multiplex PCR; in TCRdb, only in-frame clones are kept and a portion is missing. The sample holds 550,000 to 850,000 clones, 55% to 80% seen once. Study-wide results and caveats: Roughly 5% of naive CD4 clonotypes were common to a few donors.

Points on this clone: The antigen is unknown. Other DNA sequences from this sample encode an identical CDR3 as well.

The V gene's germline CDR1 is MNHEY and CDR2 SVGAGI. The V segment lost 0 bases and the J segment 3 bases; nucleotides outside the gene matches: 1. The CDR3 is 14 residues long. The sequenced sample was memory CD4+ T cells sorted from blood. Subset denoted: CD45RA-negative fraction. The chain recombines TRBV6-5 with TRBJ2-7; the match to TRBD1 covers 8 bases. This clonotype originated in a woman between 25 and 40 years old in good health. For the CDR3, the DNA is TGTGCCAGCAGTTACTCTGGACAGGGCTACGAGCAGTACTTC. Translation: CASSYSGQGYEQYF.